This TCR beta chain was observed in a study of persistence of HIV-infected CD4 T cells. General study results and limits: Antigen-responding cells were enriched for degenerate expanded CDR3beta sequences.

Note on this clone: The antigen is not known.

Lysates of CMV-infected fibroblasts at 9 to 10 ug/mL stimulated these cells. Sorted nonresponding memory CD4+ T cells were CD40L-negative, CD69-negative, CD45RO-high. This was the immunoSEQ version 4 assay in survey mode. Template was genomic DNA at roughly 9.6 ng/uL, with up to roughly 1 ug used per sample. Generated by immunoSEQ multiplex PCR, the TCRdb table keeps only in-frame clones and is missing some. The sample lists some 48,000 clones; 75% to 85% were seen once. This CDR3 region has 17 residues. Deletions cut 0 bases from V and 6 bases from J, with 20 bases between. Germline CDR1 and CDR2: LGHDT and YNNKEL (reference sequence).

This sample comprised CD4+ T cells sorted from PBMCs after approximately 19-hour stimulation, obtained from a patient who received antiretroviral therapy. The J gene is TRBJ1-1, the V gene TRBV3-1 (or the pseudogene TRBV3-2); D is perhaps TRBD1 (6 bases). The sequence came from an adult man with HIV who was CMV-seropositive. CDR3 in amino acids: CASSQEVGGPRFSEAFF. The CDR3 DNA reads as TGTGCCAGCAGCCAAGAGGTCGGGGGGCCCAGGTTTTCTGAAGCTTTCTTT.